This TCR beta chain was captured in a study of post-analysis software for immune sequencing data. Study-wide context: The study covered relapsing-remitting, secondary progressive and progressive-relapsing courses of multiple sclerosis. Study-wide points: In patients, TRBV5-6, TRBV5-1 and TRBV20-1 belonged to five or six TRBV segments found more frequently than in controls.

TCR beta cDNA libraries had unique molecular identifiers. Each CDR3 protein is one row after TCRdb ran MiXCR on the PCR reads. This sample has 550,000 to 700,000 distinct CDR3 sequences, with about 40% found just once. J gave up 9 bases and V 0 bases, and 2 bases lay outside the gene matches. This CDR3 is built from 13 residues. The germline V gene has CDR1 MGHRA and CDR2 YSYEKL. Worth noting for this clonotype: What it binds is unknown.

Input material: blood. The V and J genes are TRBV4-1 and TRBJ2-1, with 7 bases aligning to TRBD2. This TCR was sampled from a girl aged 10 to 17 with multiple sclerosis. This CDR3 reads CASSQDPGGEQFF. The CDR3 nucleotides read TGCGCCAGCAGCCAAGATCCGGGGGGTGAGCAGTTCTTC.